These 14 T cell receptor beta chains were all obtained from the same sample, sequenced in a study of blood T cell repertoires in COVID-19. Measured with immunoSEQ multiplex PCR; TCRdb has only the in-frame clones, and not every one. In the table there are fewer than 200,000 clones, 88% of which are singletons. Sequencing was carried out using PBMCs or T cells enriched from blood (not recorded which). These receptors all come from a woman under 30 who had recovered from COVID-19.

The chain joins TRBV7-9 to TRBJ1-1; D call uncertain. CDR1 SEHNR and CDR2 FQNEAQ come from the germline V gene (reference sequence). The CDR3 spans 12 residues. Trimming removed 5 bases from V and 1 base from J, with 5 bases in between. As DNA, the CDR3 is TGTGCCAGCAGCCCCAAGAACACTGAAGCTTTCTTT. Protein product: CASSPKNTEAFF. Using reference TRBV7-9 and TRBJ1-1 for the parts outside the CDR3, the full variable domain is DTGVSQNPRHKITKRGQNVTFRCDPISEHNRLYWYRQTLGQGPEFLTYFQNEAQLEKSRLLSDRFSAERPKGSFSTLEIQRTEQGDSAMYLCASSPKNTEAFFGQGTRLTVV.

V is TRBV19 and J is TRBJ2-1, with a weak D call TRBD2 (5 bases). Looked up from germline, CDR1 is LNHDA and CDR2 is SQIVND (reference sequence). Trimming removed 5 bases from V and 2 bases from J, with 10 bases in between. The CDR3 has 14 amino acids. This CDR3 reads CASSYGGPYNEQFF. Written as DNA, the CDR3 is TGTGCCAGTAGTTACGGCGGGCCCTACAATGAGCAGTTCTTC.

The J gene is TRBJ2-3, the V gene TRBV25-1; perhaps TRBD2 as D (6 bases). V shed 6 bases and J shed 0 bases, with 10 bases lying between them. The V gene's germline CDR1 is MGHDK and CDR2 SYGVNS. The CDR3 runs to 14 residues. CDR3 DNA: TGTGCCAGCAGGGCGGGACTTAGCACAGATACGCAGTATTTT. Protein sequence: CASRAGLSTDTQYF.

This chain's CDR3 is CASSHAGGPSTDTQYF. Written as DNA, the CDR3 is TGCGCCAGCAGTCACGCAGGGGGTCCCAGCACAGATACGCAGTATTTT. This chain joins TRBV23-1 and TRBJ2-3, with 7 bases fitting TRBD1. TRBV23-1 is an ORF; its function is uncertain. V lost 3 bases, J lost 0 bases, and 6 bases stayed unmatched. The CDR3 extends over 16 amino acids.

V is TRBV24-1 and J is TRBJ1-4; 8 bases are shared with TRBD1. The J segment lost 5 bases and the V segment lost 4 bases, leaving 8 bases of the junction unmatched. This CDR3 is 16 amino acids long. Germline CDR1 reads KGHDR; CDR2 reads SFDVKD. CDR3 loop: CATSDPGQGLNEKLFF. Here the CDR3 DNA reads TGTGCCACCAGTGACCCAGGACAGGGTCTAAATGAAAAACTGTTTTTT.

This clone was counted a single time. The V call is TRBV19, the J call TRBJ2-5; 7 positions match TRBD2. After removal of 6 bases from V and 1 base from J, the junction contained 8 bases not matched to a gene. The CDR3 contains 15 residues. CDR1 is LNHDA, CDR2 SQIVND, per germline (reference sequence). CDR3 region: CASRSGIFAQETQYF. CDR3 nucleotides: TGTGCCAGTAGGAGCGGGATCTTTGCCCAAGAGACCCAGTACTTC.

The chain has TRBV24-1 and TRBJ2-1; no clear D gene. This CDR3 is 11 amino acids long. Trimming stripped 1 base from V and 10 bases from J, with 4 bases between. Germline CDR1 reads KGHDR; CDR2 reads SFDVKD. The CDR3 protein is CATSDFEEQFF. In nucleotides, the CDR3 is TGTGCCACCAGTGATTTCGAGGAGCAGTTCTTC.

This sequence joins TRBV7-8 and TRBJ2-7; TRBD2 matches 9 bases. Trimming at V came to 0 bases and at J to 5 bases, leaving 5 bases not matched to a gene. The CDR3 has 15 residues. Germline V CDR1 and CDR2: SGHVS, FQNEAQ. The DNA for the CDR3 is TGTGCCAGCAGCTTAGCGCCTAGCGGGGTCAACGAGCAGTACTTC. This encodes CASSLAPSGVNEQYF.

The rearrangement links TRBV28 to TRBJ2-5, with 8 bases lining up with TRBD2. V lost 7 bases to trimming and J lost 2 bases; unmatched junction nucleotides: 9. Germline V gives CDR1 MDHEN, CDR2 SYDVKM. This CDR3 has 15 amino acids. The CDR3 reads CASTRGGGVQETQYF. The CDR3, as DNA: TGTGCCAGCACCCGGGGGGGAGGGGTACAAGAGACCCAGTACTTC. The whole variable domain, filled in from reference TRBV28 and TRBJ2-5, reads DVKVTQSSRYLVKRTGEKVFLECVQDMDHENMFWYRQDPGLGLRLIYFSYDVKMKEKGDIPEGYSVSREKKERFSLILESASTNQTSMYLCASTRGGGVQETQYFGPGTRLLVL.

The chain recombines TRBV6-5 with TRBJ1-1; tentatively, D is TRBD1 (6 bases). CDR1 and CDR2 from the germline V gene are MNHEY and SVGAGI. The CDR3 contains 14 residues. The germline V and J ends were trimmed by 6 bases and 3 bases, with 14 bases remaining between them. The CDR3 loop reads CASSPRAGDTEAFF. CDR3 DNA sequence: TGTGCCAGCAGCCCGAGGGCAGGGGACACTGAAGCTTTCTTT.

This chain uses TRBV28 with TRBJ1-5; a possible D gene is TRBD1 (6 bases). V was pared by 2 bases and J by 2 bases, with 7 bases between. Germline V gene sequence: CDR1 MDHEN, CDR2 SYDVKM. The CDR3 has 14 amino acids. CDR3 loop: CASSLHRGNQPQHF. The CDR3 bases are TGTGCCAGCAGTTTACACAGGGGCAATCAGCCCCAGCATTTT.

The rearrangement joins TRBV24-1 to TRBJ2-3; D gene ambiguous. Trimming stripped 5 bases from V and 6 bases from J, with 17 bases between. Germline V lookup: CDR1 KGHDR, CDR2 SFDVKD. The CDR3 runs 15 residues. The CDR3, as DNA: TGTGCCACCAGTGCTTATGCTCGGAGTGGGGATACGCAGTATTTT. Amino acids: CATSAYARSGDTQYF.

J is TRBJ2-7 and V is TRBV27, with 9 bases that match TRBD2. Germline trimming cut 0 bases from V and 2 bases from J; bases unmatched to any gene: 17. The length of the CDR3 is 20 residues. Germline CDR1 MNHEY, CDR2 SMNVEV (reference sequence). CDR3 nucleotides: TGTGCCAGCAGTTTATCGAAGGGGAAGAGGGCTAGCGGGACTGCCTACGAGCAGTACTTC. Protein: CASSLSKGKRASGTAYEQYF.

The rearrangement uses TRBV28 and TRBJ1-2; D is unresolved. The length of the CDR3 is 11 residues. Trimming left V 2 bases short and J 8 bases short, with 6 bases between. Germline V gene sequence: CDR1 MDHEN, CDR2 SYDVKM. Here the CDR3 reads CASSLRRGYTF. The CDR3 coding sequence is TGTGCCAGCAGTTTACGGAGGGGCTACACCTTC.